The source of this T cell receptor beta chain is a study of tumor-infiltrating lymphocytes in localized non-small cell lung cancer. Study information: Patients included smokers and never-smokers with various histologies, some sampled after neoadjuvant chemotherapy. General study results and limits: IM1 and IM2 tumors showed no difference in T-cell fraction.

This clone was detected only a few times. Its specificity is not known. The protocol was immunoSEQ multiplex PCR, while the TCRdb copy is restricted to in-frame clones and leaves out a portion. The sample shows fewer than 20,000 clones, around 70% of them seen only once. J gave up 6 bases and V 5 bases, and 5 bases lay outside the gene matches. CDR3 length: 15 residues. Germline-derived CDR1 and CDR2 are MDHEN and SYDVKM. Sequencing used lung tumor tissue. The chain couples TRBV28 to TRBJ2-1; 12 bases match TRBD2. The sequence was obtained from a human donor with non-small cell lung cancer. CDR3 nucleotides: TGTGCCAGCAGTATGACTAGCGGGAGCATCAATGAGCAGTTCTTC. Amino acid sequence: CASSMTSGSINEQFF.